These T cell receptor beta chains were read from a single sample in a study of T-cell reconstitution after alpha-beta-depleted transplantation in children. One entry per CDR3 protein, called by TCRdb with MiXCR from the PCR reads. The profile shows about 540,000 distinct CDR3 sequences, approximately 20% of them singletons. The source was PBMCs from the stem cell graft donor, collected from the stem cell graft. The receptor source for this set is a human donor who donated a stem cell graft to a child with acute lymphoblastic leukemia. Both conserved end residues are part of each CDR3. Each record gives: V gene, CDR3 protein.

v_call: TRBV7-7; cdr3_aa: CASSLIPRYTQYF
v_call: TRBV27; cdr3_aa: CASSLHGPLNTEAFF
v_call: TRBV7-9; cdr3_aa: CASSLALESTDTQYF
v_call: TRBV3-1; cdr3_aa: CASSQDRGEVAYEQYF
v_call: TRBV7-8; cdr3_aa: CASSRGRWRDYEQYF
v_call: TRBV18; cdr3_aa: CASSSDRGLEQYF
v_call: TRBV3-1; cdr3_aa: CASRGTAMNTEAFF
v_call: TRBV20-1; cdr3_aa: CSATGLAGGSSREQYF
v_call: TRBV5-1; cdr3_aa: CASSPYRPGMEQYF
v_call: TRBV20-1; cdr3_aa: CSARGDRVFVHEQFF
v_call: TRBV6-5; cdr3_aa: CASSPLGYTQYF
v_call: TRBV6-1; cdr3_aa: CASSETSGVYNEQFF
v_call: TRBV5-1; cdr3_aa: CASSLDIRADTQYF
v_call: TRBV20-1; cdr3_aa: CSARDTSLAGGYYYEQYF
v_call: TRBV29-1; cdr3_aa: CSVEVGRDRGVPSGGYTF
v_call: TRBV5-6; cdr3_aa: CASSTGGWIGTGELFF
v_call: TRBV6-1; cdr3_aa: CASSFRWGSPLHF
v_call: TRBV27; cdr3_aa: CASSLSRLAGAIYEQYF
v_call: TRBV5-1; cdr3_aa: CASSLEDHSYSPLHF
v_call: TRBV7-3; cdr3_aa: CASSFSGAADTQYF
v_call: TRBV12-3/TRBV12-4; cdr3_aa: CASSFGPGRNQETQYF
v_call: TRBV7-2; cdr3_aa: CASRFVGYEQYF
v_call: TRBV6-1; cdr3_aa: CASNVAGWNIQYF
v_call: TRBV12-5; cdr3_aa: CASAPGYQETQYF
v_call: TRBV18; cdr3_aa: CASSPTDRKNTEAFF
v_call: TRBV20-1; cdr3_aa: CSAISGFGSYNEQFF
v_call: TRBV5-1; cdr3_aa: CASRQQEETQYF
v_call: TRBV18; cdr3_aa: CASSPVTSGSLSNEQFF
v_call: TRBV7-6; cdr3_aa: CASSFRTGGTEAFF
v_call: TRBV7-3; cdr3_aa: CASSWTGGEETQYF
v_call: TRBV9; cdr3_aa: CASSYPIRGNTGELFF
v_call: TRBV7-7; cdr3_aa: CASSLGSHNEQFF
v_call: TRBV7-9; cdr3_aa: CASSFLSYNEQFF
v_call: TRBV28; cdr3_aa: CASSPSGTAHDEQFF
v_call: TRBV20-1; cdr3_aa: CSARPGGGGNQPQHF
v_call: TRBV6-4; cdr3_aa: CASSGKGGTDTQYF
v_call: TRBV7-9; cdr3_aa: CASSFGSLEAFF
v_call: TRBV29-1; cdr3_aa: CSVGSTSGRDTQYF
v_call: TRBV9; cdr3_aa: CASSVGARTSYEQYF
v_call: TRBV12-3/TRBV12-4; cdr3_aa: CASSLTRIRYEQFF
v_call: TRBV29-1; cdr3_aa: CSVPGDTINTGELFF
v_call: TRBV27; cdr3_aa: CASSLVQGSNGYTF
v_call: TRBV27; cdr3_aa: CASSLQGPDTGELFF
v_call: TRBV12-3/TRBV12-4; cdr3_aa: CASSFGTDTYEQYF
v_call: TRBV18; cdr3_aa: CASSPDNRADTQYF
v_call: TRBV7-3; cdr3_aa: CASSFWGGKQGARSGPSSYNEQFF
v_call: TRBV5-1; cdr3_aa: CASREAWSYGYTF
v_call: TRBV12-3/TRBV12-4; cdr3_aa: CASSSLRGSYNEQFF